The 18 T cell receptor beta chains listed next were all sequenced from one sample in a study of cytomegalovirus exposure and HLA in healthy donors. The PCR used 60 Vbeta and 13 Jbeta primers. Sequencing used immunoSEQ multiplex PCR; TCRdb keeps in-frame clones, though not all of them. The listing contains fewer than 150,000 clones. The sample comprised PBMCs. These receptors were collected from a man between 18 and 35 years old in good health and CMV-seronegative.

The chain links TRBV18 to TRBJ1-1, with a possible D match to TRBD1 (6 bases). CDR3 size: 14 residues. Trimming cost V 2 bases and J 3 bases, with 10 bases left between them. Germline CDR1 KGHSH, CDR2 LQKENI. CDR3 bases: TGTGCCAGCTCACCAGCCGGGACATACACTGAAGCTTTCTTT. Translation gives CASSPAGTYTEAFF.

CDR3 residues: CASLMQGGTYGYTF. The CDR3 nucleotides read TGTGCCAGCTTGATGCAGGGGGGCACCTATGGCTACACCTTC. The chain joins TRBV19 to TRBJ1-2; TRBD1 agrees at 7 bases. The CDR3 contains 14 residues. Germline CDR1 LNHDA, CDR2 SQIVND (reference sequence). J was trimmed by 4 bases and V by 9 bases; bases with no gene match: 11.

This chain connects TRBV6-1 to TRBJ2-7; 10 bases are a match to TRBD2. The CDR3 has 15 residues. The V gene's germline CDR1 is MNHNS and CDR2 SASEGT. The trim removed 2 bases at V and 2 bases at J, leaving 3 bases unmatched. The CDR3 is CASSEPSGSPYEQYF. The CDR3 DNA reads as TGTGCCAGCAGTGAACCTAGCGGGAGCCCCTACGAGCAGTACTTC.

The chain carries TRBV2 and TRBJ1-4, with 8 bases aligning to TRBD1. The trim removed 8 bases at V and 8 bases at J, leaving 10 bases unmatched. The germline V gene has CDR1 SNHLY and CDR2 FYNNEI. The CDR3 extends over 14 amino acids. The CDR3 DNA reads TGTGCCAGCGGACAGGGTTTTGGGTGGGAAAAACTGTTTTTT. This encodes CASGQGFGWEKLFF.

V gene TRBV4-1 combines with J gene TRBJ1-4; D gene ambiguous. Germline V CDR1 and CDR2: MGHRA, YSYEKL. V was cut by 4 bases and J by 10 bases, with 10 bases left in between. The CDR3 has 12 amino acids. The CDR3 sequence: CASSPVAGKLFF. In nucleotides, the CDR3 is TGCGCCAGCAGCCCTGTGGCGGGAAAACTGTTTTTT.

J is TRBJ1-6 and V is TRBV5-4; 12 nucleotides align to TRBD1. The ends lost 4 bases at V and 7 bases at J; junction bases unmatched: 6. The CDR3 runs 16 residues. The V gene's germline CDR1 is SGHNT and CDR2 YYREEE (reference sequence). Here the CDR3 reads CASSSWDRGPNSPLHF. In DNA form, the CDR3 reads TGTGCCAGCAGCAGCTGGGACAGGGGGCCGAATTCACCCCTCCACTTT.

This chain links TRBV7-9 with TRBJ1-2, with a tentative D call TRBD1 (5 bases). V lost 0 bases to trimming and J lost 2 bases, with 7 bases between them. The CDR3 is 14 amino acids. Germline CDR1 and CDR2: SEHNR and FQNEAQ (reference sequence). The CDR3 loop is CASSLADSNYGYTF. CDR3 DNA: TGTGCCAGCAGCTTAGCAGACAGCAACTATGGCTACACCTTC.

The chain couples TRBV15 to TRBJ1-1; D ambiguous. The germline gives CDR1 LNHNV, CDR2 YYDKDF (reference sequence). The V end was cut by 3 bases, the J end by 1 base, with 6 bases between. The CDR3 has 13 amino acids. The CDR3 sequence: CATSSKPNTEAFF. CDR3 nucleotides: TGTGCCACCAGCAGTAAGCCGAACACTGAAGCTTTCTTT.

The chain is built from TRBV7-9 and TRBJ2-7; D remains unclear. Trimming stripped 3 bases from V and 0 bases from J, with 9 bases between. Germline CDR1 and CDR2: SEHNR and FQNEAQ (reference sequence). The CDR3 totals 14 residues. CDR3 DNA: TGTGCCAGCAGCTTCGGCGGAGCCTCCTACGAGCAGTACTTC. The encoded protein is CASSFGGASYEQYF.

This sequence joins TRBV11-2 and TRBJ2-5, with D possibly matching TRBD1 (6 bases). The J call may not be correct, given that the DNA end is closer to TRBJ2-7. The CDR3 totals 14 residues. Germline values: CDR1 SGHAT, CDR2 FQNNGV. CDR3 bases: TGTGCCAGCAGCCCCGAACAGGGAACCTACGAGCAGTACTTC. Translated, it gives CASSPEQGTYEQYF.

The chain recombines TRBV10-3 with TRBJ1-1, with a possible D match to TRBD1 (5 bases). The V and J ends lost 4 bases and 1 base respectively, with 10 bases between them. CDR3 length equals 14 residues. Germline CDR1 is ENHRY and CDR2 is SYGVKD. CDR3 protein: CAISVRQGNTEAFF. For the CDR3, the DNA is TGTGCCATCAGTGTGAGGCAGGGGAACACTGAAGCTTTCTTT.

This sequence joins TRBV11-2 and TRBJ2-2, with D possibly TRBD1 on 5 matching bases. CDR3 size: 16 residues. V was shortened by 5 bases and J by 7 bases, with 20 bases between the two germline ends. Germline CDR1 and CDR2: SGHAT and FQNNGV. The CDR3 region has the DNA TGTGCCAGCAGCCTCTACCCCGCAGGGAACTTCGGGGAGCTGTTTTTT. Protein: CASSLYPAGNFGELFF.

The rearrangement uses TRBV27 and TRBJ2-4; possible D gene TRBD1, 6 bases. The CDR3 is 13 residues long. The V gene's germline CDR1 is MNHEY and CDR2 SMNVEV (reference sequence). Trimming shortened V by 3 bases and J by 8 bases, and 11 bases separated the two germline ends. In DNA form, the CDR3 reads TGTGCCAGCAGTTTGGGCAGGGGACACATTCAGTACTTC. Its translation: CASSLGRGHIQYF.

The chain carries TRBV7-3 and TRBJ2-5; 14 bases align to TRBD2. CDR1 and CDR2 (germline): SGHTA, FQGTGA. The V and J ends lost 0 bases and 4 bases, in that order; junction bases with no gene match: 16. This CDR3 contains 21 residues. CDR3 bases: TGTGCCAGCAGCTTAACGGGGCTTCGACTAGCGGGGGGGCTGATAGGAGAGACCCAGTACTTC. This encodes CASSLTGLRLAGGLIGETQYF.

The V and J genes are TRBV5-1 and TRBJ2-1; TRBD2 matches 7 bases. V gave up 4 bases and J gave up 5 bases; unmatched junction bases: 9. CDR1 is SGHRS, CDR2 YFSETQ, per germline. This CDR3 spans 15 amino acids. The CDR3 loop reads CASSPDTSDNNEQFF. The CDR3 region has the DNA TGCGCCAGCAGCCCGGACACTAGCGATAACAATGAGCAGTTCTTC.

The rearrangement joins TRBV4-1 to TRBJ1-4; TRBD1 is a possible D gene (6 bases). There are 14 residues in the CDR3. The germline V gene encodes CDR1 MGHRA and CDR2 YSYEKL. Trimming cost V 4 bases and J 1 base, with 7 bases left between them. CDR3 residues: CASSPTGTNEKLFF. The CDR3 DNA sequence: TGCGCCAGCAGCCCGACAGGAACTAATGAAAAACTGTTTTTT.

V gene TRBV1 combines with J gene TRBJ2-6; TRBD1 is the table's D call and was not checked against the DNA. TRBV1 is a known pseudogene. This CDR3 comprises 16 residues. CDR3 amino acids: CTSSQDRRGGANVLTF. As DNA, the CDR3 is TGCACCAGCAGCCAAGATCGCAGGGGGGGGGCCAACGTCCTGACTTTC.

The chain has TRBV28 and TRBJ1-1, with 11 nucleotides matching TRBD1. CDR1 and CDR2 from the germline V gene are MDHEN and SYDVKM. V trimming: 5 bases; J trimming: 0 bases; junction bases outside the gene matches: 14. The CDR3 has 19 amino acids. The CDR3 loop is CASSPHLSRTGGVNTEAFF. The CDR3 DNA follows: TGTGCCAGCAGTCCGCATCTATCAAGGACAGGGGGCGTGAACACTGAAGCTTTCTTT.